This T cell receptor beta chain was sequenced during a study of chemoradiotherapy in HPV16-positive cancers. Sequencing used immunoSEQ multiplex PCR; TCRdb keeps in-frame clones, though not all of them. The data contain 2,500 to 3,500 clones, approximately 80% of them singletons. The CDR3 runs 11 residues. The germline gives CDR1 SNHLY, CDR2 FYNNEI. The trim removed 9 bases at V and 10 bases at J, leaving 7 bases unmatched. This chain joins TRBV2 and TRBJ1-1, with 8 bases fitting TRBD1. This clonotype was sampled from a human donor with HPV-associated anogenital cancer. Source: tumor tissue, taken from a patient who underwent chemoradiotherapy. The CDR3 protein is CARDRGLLAFF. The CDR3, as DNA: TGTGCCAGAGACAGGGGACTTCTAGCTTTCTTT.